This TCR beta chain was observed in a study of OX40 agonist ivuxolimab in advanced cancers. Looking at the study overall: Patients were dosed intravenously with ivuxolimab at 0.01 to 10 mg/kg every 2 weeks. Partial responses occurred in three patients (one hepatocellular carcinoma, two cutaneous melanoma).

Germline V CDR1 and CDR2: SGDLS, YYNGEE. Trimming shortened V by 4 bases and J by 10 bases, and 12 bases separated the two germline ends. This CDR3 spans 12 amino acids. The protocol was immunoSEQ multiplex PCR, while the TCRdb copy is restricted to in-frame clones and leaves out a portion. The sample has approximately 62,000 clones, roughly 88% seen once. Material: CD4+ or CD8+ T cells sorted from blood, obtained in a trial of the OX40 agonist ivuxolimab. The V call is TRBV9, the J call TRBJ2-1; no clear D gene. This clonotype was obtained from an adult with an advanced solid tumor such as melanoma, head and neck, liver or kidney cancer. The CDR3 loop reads CASSPILGEQFF. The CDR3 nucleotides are TGTGCCAGCAGCCCCATATTGGGAGAGCAGTTCTTC. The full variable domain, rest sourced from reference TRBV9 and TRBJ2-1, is DSGVTQTPKHLITATGQRVTLRCSPRSGDLSVYWYQQSLDQGLQFLIQYYNGEERAKGNILERFSAQQFPDLHSELNLSSLELGDSALYFCASSPILGEQFFGPGTRLTVL.